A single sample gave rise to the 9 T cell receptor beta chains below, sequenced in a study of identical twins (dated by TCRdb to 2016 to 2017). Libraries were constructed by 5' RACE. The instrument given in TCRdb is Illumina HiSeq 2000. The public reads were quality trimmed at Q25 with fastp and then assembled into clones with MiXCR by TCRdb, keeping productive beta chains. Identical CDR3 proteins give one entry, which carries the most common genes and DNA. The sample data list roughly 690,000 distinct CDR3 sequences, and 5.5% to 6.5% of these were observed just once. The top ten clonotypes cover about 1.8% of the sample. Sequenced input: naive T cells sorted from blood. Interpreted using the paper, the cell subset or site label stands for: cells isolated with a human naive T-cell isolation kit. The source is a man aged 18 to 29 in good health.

The CDR3 DNA is TGCAGCGTTGAAGATGCGGCTAGCGGGATGTTGAATGAGCAGTTCTTC. As protein: CSVEDAASGMLNEQFF. The chain recombines TRBV29-1 with TRBJ2-1, with TRBD2 identical over 9 bases. The germline V gene encodes CDR1 SQVTM and CDR2 ANQGSEA. The V gene end was trimmed by 0 bases and the J gene end by 7 bases; junction bases not matched to a gene: 10. This CDR3 is built from 16 residues.

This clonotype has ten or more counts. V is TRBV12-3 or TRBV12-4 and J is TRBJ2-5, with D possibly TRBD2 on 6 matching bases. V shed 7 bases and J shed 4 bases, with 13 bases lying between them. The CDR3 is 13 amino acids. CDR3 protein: CASTRGLLETQYF. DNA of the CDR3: TGTGCCAGCACTCGGGGACTTTTAGAGACCCAGTACTTC.

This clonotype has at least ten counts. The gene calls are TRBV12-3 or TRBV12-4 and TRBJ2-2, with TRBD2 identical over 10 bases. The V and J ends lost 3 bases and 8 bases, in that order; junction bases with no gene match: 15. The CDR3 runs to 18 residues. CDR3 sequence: CASSFVNAASGRSGELFF. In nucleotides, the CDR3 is TGTGCCAGCAGTTTTGTGAATGCTGCTAGCGGGAGATCTGGGGAGCTGTTTTTT.

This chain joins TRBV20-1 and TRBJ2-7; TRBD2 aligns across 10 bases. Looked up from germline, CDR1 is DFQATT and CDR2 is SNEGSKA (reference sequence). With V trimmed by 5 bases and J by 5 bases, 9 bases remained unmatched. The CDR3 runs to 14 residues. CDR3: CSAEGSLAGDEQYV. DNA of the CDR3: TGCAGTGCTGAAGGTAGCCTAGCGGGAGACGAGCAGTACGTC.

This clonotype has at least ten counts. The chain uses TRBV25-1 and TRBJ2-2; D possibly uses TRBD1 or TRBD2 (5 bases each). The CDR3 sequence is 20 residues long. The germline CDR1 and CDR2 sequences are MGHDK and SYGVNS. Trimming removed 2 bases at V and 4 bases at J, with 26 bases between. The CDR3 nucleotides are TGTGCCAGCAGTGAACTCGGACACGGACGGGGATTCCTTAGCACCGGGGAGCTGTTTTTT. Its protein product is CASSELGHGRGFLSTGELFF.

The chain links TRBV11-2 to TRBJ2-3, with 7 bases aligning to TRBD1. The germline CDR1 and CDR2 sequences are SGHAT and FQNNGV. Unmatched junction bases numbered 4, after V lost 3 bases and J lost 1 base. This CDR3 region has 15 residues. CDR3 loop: CASSFPQGGTDTQYF. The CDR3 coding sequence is TGTGCCAGCAGCTTTCCGCAGGGGGGCACAGATACGCAGTATTTT. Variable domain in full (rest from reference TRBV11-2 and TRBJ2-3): EAGVAQSPRYKIIEKRQSVAFWCNPISGHATLYWYQQILGQGPKLLIQFQNNGVVDDSQLPKDRFSAERLKGVDSTLKIQPAKLEDSAVYLCASSFPQGGTDTQYFGPGTRLTVL.

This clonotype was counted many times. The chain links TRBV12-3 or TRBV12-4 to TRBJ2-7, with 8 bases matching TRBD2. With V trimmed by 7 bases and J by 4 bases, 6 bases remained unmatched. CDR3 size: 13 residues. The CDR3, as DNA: TGTGCCAGCACCGTAGGCGGGGGGTACGAGCAGTACTTC. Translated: CASTVGGGYEQYF.

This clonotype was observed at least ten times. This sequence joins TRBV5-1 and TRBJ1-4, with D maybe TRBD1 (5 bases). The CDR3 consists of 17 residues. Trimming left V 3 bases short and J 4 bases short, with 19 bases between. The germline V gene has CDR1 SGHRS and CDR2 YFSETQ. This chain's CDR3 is CASSSSTGVRNNEKLFF. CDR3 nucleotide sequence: TGCGCCAGCAGCTCTTCTACGGGGGTCCGTAATAATGAAAAACTGTTTTTT. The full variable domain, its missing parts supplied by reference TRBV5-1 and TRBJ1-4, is KAGVTQTPRYLIKTRGQQVTLSCSPISGHRSVSWYQQTPGQGLQFLFEYFSETQRNKGNFPGRFSGRQFSNSRSEMNVSTLELGDSALYLCASSSSTGVRNNEKLFFGSGTQLSVL.

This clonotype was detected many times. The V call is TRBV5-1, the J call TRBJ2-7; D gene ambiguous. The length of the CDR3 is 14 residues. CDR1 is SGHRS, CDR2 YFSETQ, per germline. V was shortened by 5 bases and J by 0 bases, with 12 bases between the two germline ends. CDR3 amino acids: CASRLDPTSYEQYV. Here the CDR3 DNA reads TGCGCCAGCAGGCTGGACCCTACCTCCTACGAGCAGTACGTC.